Each of the 10 T cell receptor beta chains below was sequenced from the same sample in a study of a mutant IDH1 vaccine in newly diagnosed glioma. These receptors lack a known antigen. Libraries were prepared by immunoSEQ multiplex PCR; TCRdb keeps only in-frame clonotypes and omits some of them. The profile shows about 81,000 clones, roughly 85% of them singletons. Stated time point: week 23, last vaccination. Each vaccine dose was 300 ug of mutant IDH1 20-mer peptide, with topical imiquimod. Sample: PBMCs, taken from a glioma patient whose treatment included an IDH1 peptide vaccine. Source of these receptors: a man aged 25-45 years with glioma. Some clones in this sample may be carry-over from other donors' samples.

The V call is TRBV6-1, the J call TRBJ2-7; TRBD1 matches 11 bases. The CDR3 has 15 residues. V shed 6 bases, J shed 4 bases, and the junction held 8 bases outside the gene matches. CDR1 is MNHNS, CDR2 SASEGT, per germline. CDR3: CASRTTGTGGYEQYF. As DNA, the CDR3 is TGTGCCAGCAGGACTACCGGGACAGGGGGTTACGAGCAGTACTTC.

The chain joins TRBV7-3 to TRBJ2-3, with D possibly called TRBD1 or TRBD2 (6 bases each). The V and J ends lost 2 bases and 2 bases respectively, with 17 bases between them. This CDR3 has 17 amino acids. Germline CDR1 reads SGHTA; CDR2 reads FQGTGA. As DNA, the CDR3 is TGTGCCAGCAGCTTAGGGTCGGGGGCAGGGCCCACAGATACGCAGTATTTT. It is translated as CASSLGSGAGPTDTQYF.

This chain uses TRBV5-5 with TRBJ2-5; 8 nucleotides align to TRBD2. After removal of 6 bases from V and 0 bases from J, the junction contained 7 bases not matched to a gene. In germline, CDR1 is SGHKS, CDR2 YYEKEE (reference sequence). The CDR3 loop spans 15 amino acids. CDR3 sequence: CASNILAVYQETQYF. The CDR3, as DNA: TGTGCCAGCAACATACTAGCGGTGTACCAAGAGACCCAGTACTTC.

V and J are TRBV11-2 and TRBJ2-2; tentatively, D is TRBD2 (5 bases). Trimming removed 8 bases at V and 7 bases at J, with 17 bases between. CDR3 length: 14 amino acids. Germline V gene lookup returns CDR1 SGHAT and CDR2 FQNNGV. CDR3 loop: CASSPRAAGGELFF. The DNA of the CDR3 is TGTGCCAGCTCCCCCCGGGCGGCGGGCGGGGAGCTGTTTTTT.

The chain links TRBV25-1 to TRBJ2-5, with a tentative D call TRBD1 (5 bases). The V end was cut by 1 base, the J end by 0 bases, with 15 bases between. Germline V lookup: CDR1 MGHDK, CDR2 SYGVNS. The CDR3 spans 17 residues. The CDR3 nucleotides read TGTGCCAGCAGTGAATTGGCCCTGGGGCGGAACCAAGAGACCCAGTACTTC. This translates into CASSELALGRNQETQYF.

The genes are TRBV13 and TRBJ2-1, with 11 bases matching TRBD2. Looked up from germline, CDR1 is PRHDT and CDR2 is FYEKMQ (reference sequence). V trimming: 5 bases; J trimming: 4 bases; junction bases outside the gene matches: 4. This CDR3 spans 15 amino acids. This chain's CDR3 is CASSPGTSGYNEQFF. The CDR3 DNA sequence: TGTGCCAGCAGCCCCGGGACTAGCGGTTACAATGAGCAGTTCTTC.

The rearrangement uses TRBV18 and TRBJ1-4, with 8 nucleotides matching TRBD1. CDR1 and CDR2 from the germline V gene are KGHSH and LQKENI. With 3 bases clipped from V and 3 bases from J, the junction kept 0 bases outside the gene matches. This CDR3 has 14 residues. Written as DNA, the CDR3 is TGTGCCAGCTCACCGGGACAGGCTAATGAAAAACTGTTTTTT. Its translation is CASSPGQANEKLFF. The full variable domain, with the rest looked up from reference TRBV18 and TRBJ1-4, is NAGVMQNPRHLVRRRGQEARLRCSPMKGHSHVYWYRQLPEEGLKFMVYLQKENIIDESGMPKERFSAEFPKEGPSILRIQQVVRGDSAAYFCASSPGQANEKLFFGSGTQLSVL.

The chain has TRBV9 and TRBJ2-3, with D possibly matching TRBD2 (6 bases). Trimming removed 2 bases at V and 10 bases at J, with 14 bases between. Germline CDR1 SGDLS, CDR2 YYNGEE. This CDR3 is built from 13 residues. CDR3 protein: CASSVSAWEAQYF. CDR3 coding DNA: TGTGCCAGCAGCGTGTCAGCTTGGGAGGCGCAGTATTTT.

This clone was observed a few times. V is TRBV29-1 and J is TRBJ2-1; 7 bases fit TRBD2. The germline V gene has CDR1 SQVTM and CDR2 ANQGSEA. The ends lost 6 bases at V and 6 bases at J; junction bases unmatched: 14. CDR3 length equals 15 residues. The CDR3 DNA reads as TGCAGCGTGAGACCCGGGACTACCCCAAGCAATGAGCAGTTCTTC. It encodes CSVRPGTTPSNEQFF.

The V call is TRBV28, the J call TRBJ1-4; a possible D gene is TRBD1 (5 bases). This CDR3 contains 14 residues. V was clipped by 2 bases and J by 4 bases, with 8 bases between them. Germline V gene sequence: CDR1 MDHEN, CDR2 SYDVKM. In nucleotides, the CDR3 is TGTGCCAGCAGTTTAGTGGGACTTAATGAAAAACTGTTTTTT. It specifies CASSLVGLNEKLFF.